This T cell receptor beta chain came from a study of patients and donors after allogeneic stem cell transplantation. In its sample, this clonotype was seen many times. Between the trimmed V and J ends, which lost 5 bases and 6 bases, there was a span of 10 bases. The CDR3 has 13 amino acids. CDR1 and CDR2 from the germline V gene are KGHDR and SFDVKD. Using its own MiXCR run on the RT-PCR reads, TCRdb lists one record per CDR3 protein. The sample contains about 87,000 distinct CDR3 sequences, less than 5% of which appear only once. This receptor was identified in a human donor who was either an allogeneic HSCT recipient or a stem cell or donor lymphocyte infusion donor (not recorded which). It is not recorded whose cells these are; they may come from a transplant donor. Sequenced: blood, either unsorted or a sorted T cell fraction (not recorded which). This chain connects TRBV24-1 to TRBJ2-1; possible D gene TRBD2, 6 bases. In nucleotides, the CDR3 is TGTGCCACCAGTGGGCCGGGAGCCAATGAGCAGTTCTTC. Translation: CATSGPGANEQFF.